Sequencing of this TCR beta chain was carried out in a study of control samples from healthy donors and cancer patients. This clone was seen a single time. Some clones are missing from TCRdb's copy, which holds only in-frame ones; the method was immunoSEQ multiplex PCR. The sample carries about 110,000 clones, 90% recorded once. Germline assignment: CDR1 SGHNT and CDR2 YYREEE (reference sequence). The CDR3 runs 15 residues. J gave up 4 bases and V 3 bases, and 4 bases lay outside the gene matches. This clonotype was obtained from a human donor in good health. The donor label of this sample is uncertain. V usage is TRBV5-4 and J usage is TRBJ1-3, with 10 nucleotides matching TRBD1. The sample consisted of blood. The CDR3 protein is CASSSGTGAGNTIYF. In DNA form, the CDR3 reads TGTGCCAGCAGCTCGGGGACAGGGGCAGGAAACACCATATATTTT.